This TCR beta chain is drawn from a study of T-cell memory formation after mild COVID-19. Study overall: TCR clustering was largely donor specific.

Via MiXCR, TCRdb re-called the 5' RACE reads, giving one row per CDR3 protein. The sample contains 200,000 to 300,000 distinct CDR3 sequences, 15% of which appear only once. The study's findings and limits: Some clones that responded were present in memory (sampled pre-infection), which suggests cross-reactive memory joined. CD4+ contracting clones were mainly CM and EM; CD8+ ones, EMRA. A balance of CD4 and CD8 characterized clones contracting day 15 to 85, whereas later expanders leaned CD4+.

This clonotype was seen a few times. Its antigen remains unidentified. The receptor's source is an adult woman who had mild COVID-19 (a few samples of this study predate the infection). Cell type and time point are not known. The specimen was PBMCs or a T cell subset sorted from them (not recorded which).

CDR3 in amino acids: CASSPAGGLETQYF. CDR3 nucleotide sequence: TGTGCCAGCAGCCCAGCGGGAGGCCTAGAGACCCAGTACTTC. The V gene is TRBV6-1, the J gene TRBJ2-5; 9 bases line up with TRBD2. J lost 4 bases, V lost 6 bases, and 6 bases had no gene match. This CDR3 contains 14 residues. CDR1 and CDR2 (germline): MNHNS, SASEGT.